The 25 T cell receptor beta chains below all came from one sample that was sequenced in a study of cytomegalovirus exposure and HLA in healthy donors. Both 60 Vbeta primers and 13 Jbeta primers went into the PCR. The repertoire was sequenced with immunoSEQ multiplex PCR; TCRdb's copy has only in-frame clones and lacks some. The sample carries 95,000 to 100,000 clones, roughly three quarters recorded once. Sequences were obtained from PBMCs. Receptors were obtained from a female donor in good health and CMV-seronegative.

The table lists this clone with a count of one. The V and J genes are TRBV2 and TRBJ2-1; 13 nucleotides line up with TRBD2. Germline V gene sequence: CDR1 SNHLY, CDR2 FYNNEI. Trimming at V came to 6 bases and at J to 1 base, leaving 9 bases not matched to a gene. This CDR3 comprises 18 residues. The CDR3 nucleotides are TGTGCCAGCAGGGGGACTAGCGGGAAGAGGGCGTCCTACAATGAGCAGTTCTTC. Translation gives CASRGTSGKRASYNEQFF.

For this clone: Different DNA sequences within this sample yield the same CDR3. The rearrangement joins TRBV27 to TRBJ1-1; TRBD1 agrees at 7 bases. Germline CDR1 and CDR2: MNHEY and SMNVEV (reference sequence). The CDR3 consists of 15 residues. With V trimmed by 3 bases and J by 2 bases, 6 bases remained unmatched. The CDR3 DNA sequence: TGTGCCAGCAGTTTTATCAACAGGGGTAACACTGAAGCTTTCTTT. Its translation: CASSFINRGNTEAFF.

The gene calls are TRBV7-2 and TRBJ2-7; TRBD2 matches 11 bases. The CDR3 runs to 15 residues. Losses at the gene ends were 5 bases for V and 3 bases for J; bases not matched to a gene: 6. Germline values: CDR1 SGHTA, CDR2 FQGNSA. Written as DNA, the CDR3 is TGTGCCAGCAGCCAGGGCACTAGCGGGGGCTACGAGCAGTACTTC. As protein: CASSQGTSGGYEQYF.

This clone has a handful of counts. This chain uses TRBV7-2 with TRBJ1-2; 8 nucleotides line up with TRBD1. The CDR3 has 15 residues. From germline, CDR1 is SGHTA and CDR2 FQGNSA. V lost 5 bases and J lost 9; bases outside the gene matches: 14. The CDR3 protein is CASSDRGTGPFRYTF. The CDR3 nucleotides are TGTGCCAGCAGCGACCGGGGGACAGGCCCCTTTCGCTACACCTTC.

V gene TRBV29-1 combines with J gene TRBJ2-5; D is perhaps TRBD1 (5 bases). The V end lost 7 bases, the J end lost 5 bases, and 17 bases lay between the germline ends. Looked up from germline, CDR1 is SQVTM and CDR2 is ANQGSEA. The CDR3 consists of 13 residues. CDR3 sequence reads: CSALGQGWETQYF. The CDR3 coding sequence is TGCAGCGCCCTGGGTCAGGGCTGGGAGACCCAGTACTTC.

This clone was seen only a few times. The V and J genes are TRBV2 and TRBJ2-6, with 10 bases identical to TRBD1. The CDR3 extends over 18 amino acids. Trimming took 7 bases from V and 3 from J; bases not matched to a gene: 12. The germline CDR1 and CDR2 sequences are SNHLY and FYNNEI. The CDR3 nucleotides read TGTGCCAGCACCCCGGCGGGGACAGGGGCCCTTGGGGCCAACGTCCTGACTTTC. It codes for CASTPAGTGALGANVLTF.

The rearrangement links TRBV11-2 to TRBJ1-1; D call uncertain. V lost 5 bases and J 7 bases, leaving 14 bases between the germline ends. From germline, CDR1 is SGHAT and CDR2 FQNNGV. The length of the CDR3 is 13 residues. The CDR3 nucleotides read TGTGCCAGCAGCCGCCAACGAACAGATGAAGCTTTCTTT. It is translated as CASSRQRTDEAFF.

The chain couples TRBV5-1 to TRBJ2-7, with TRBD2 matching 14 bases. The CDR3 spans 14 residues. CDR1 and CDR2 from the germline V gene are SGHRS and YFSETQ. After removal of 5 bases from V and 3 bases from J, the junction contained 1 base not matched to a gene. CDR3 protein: CASSGTSGSYEQYF. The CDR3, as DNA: TGCGCCAGCAGTGGGACTAGCGGGAGCTACGAGCAGTACTTC.

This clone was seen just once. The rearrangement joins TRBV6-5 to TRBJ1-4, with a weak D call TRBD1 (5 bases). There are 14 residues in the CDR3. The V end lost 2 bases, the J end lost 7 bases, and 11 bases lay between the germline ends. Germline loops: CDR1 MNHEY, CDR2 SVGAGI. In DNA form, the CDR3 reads TGTGCCAGCAGTTACGGGGGGTCGAGTGAAAAACTGTTTTTT. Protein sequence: CASSYGGSSEKLFF.

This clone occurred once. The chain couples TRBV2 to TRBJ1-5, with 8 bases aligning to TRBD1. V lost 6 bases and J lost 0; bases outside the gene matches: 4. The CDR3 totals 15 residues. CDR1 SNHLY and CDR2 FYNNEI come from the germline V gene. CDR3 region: CASRWDRNSNQPQHF. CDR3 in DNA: TGTGCCAGCAGGTGGGACAGGAATAGCAATCAGCCCCAGCATTTT.

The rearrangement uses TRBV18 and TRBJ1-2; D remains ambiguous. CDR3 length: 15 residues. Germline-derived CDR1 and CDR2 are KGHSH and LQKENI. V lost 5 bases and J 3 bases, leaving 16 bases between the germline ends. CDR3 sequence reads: CASSIGRLPYYGYTF. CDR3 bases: TGTGCCAGCTCAATCGGACGACTACCTTACTATGGCTACACCTTC.

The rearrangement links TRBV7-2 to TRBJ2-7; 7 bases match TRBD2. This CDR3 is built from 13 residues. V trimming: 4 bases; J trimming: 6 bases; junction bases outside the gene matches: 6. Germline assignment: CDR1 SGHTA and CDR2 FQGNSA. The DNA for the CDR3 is TGTGCCAGCAGCTCGGGACTACGCCTCGAGCAGTACTTC. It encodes CASSSGLRLEQYF. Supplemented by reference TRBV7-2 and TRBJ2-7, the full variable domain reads GAGVSQSPSNKVTEKGKDVELRCDPISGHTALYWYRQSLGQGLEFLIYFQGNSAPDKSGLPSDRFSAERTGGSVSTLTIQRTQQEDSAVYLCASSSGLRLEQYFGPGTRLTVT.

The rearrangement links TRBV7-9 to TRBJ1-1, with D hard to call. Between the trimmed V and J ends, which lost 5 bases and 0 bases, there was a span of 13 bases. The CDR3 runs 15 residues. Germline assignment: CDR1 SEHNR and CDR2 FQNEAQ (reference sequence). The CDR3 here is CASSPRAAMNTEAFF. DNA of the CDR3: TGTGCCAGCAGCCCGAGGGCAGCCATGAACACTGAAGCTTTCTTT.

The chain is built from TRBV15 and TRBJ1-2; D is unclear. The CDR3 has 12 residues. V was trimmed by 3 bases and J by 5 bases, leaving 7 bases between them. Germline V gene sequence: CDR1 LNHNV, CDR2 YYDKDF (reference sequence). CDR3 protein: CATSREDYGYTF. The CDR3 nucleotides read TGTGCCACCAGCAGGGAGGATTATGGCTACACCTTC.

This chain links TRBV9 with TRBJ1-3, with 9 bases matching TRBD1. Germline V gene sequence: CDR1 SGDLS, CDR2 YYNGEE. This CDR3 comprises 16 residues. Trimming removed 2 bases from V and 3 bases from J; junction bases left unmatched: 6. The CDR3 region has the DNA TGTGCCAGCAGCGTCCAGACAGGGGGACTTGGAAACACCATATATTTT. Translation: CASSVQTGGLGNTIYF.

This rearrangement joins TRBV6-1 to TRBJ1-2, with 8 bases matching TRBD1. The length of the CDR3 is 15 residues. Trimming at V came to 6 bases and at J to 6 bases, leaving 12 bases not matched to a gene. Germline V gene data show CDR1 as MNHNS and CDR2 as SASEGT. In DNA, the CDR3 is TGTGCCAGCAGACCAGGGGGCTCGGTGGTCGATGGCTACACCTTC. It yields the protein CASRPGGSVVDGYTF.

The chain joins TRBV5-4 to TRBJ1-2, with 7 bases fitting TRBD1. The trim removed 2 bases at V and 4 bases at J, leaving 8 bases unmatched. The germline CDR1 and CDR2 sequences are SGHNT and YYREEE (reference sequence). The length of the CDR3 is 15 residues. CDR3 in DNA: TGTGCCAGCAGCTTCTCACAGGGGATCCCCTATGGCTACACCTTC. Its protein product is CASSFSQGIPYGYTF.

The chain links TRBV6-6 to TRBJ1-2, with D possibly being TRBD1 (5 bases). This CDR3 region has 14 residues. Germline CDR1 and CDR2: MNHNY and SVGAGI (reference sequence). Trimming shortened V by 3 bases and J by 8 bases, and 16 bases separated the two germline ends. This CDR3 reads CASSYDPVGAGYTF. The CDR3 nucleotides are TGTGCCAGCAGTTATGACCCCGTAGGGGCCGGCTACACCTTC.

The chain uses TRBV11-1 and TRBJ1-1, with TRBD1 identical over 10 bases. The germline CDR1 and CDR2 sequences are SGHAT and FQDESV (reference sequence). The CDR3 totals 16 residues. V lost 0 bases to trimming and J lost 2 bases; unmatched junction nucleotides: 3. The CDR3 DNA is TGTGCCAGCAGCTTAGCGAGGACAGGGGGAAACACTGAAGCTTTCTTT. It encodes CASSLARTGGNTEAFF.

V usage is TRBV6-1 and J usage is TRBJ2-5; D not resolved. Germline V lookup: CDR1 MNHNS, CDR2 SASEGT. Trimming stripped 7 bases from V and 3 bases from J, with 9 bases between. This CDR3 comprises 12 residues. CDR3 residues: CASKFGKETQYF. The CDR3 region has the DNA TGTGCCAGCAAGTTCGGTAAAGAGACCCAGTACTTC.

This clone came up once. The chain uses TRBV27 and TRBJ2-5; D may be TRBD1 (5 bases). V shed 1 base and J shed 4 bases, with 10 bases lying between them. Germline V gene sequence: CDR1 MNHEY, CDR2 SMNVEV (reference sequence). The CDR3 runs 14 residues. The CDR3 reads CASSLFDSRETQYF. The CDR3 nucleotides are TGTGCCAGCAGTTTATTCGACAGTCGAGAGACCCAGTACTTC.

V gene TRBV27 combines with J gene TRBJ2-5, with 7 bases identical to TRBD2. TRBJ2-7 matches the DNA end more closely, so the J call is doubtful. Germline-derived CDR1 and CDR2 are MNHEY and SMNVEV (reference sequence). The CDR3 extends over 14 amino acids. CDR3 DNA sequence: TGTGCCAGCAGCACCTTGCAGCGGGACTACGAGCAGTACTTC. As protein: CASSTLQRDYEQYF.

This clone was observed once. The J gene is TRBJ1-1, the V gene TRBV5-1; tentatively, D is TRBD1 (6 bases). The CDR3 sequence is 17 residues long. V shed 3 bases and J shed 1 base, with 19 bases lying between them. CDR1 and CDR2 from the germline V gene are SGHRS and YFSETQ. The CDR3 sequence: CASSWTGQLTKNTEAFF. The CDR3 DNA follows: TGCGCCAGCAGCTGGACCGGACAGCTAACAAAGAACACTGAAGCTTTCTTT.

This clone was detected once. The CDR3 coding sequence is TGTGCCAGCAGCAAAGGGGACAGGCTAAGGGGAAACACCATATATTTT. Its protein is CASSKGDRLRGNTIYF. The chain joins TRBV7-9 to TRBJ1-3; 8 nucleotides align to TRBD1. The V segment lost 5 bases and the J segment 4 bases; nucleotides outside the gene matches: 10. Germline V gives CDR1 SEHNR, CDR2 FQNEAQ (reference sequence). The CDR3 runs 16 residues.

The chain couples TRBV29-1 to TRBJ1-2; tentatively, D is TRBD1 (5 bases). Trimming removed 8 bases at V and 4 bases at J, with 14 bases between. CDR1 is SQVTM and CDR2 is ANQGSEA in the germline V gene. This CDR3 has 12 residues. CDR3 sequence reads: CSTQDPGYGYTF. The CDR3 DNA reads TGCAGCACACAGGACCCGGGCTATGGCTACACCTTC.